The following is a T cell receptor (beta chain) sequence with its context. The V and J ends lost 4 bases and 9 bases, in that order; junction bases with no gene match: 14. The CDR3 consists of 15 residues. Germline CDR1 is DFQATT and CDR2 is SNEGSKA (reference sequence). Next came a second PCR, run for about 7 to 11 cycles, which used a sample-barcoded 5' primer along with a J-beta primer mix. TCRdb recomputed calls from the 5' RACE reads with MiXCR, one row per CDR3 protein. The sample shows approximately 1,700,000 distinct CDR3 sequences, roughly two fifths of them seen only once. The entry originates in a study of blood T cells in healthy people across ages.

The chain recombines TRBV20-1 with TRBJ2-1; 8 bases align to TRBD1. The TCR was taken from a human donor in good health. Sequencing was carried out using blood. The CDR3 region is CSATQHATGASEQFF. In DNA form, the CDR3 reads TGCAGTGCTACCCAGCACGCGACAGGGGCCAGTGAGCAGTTCTTC.